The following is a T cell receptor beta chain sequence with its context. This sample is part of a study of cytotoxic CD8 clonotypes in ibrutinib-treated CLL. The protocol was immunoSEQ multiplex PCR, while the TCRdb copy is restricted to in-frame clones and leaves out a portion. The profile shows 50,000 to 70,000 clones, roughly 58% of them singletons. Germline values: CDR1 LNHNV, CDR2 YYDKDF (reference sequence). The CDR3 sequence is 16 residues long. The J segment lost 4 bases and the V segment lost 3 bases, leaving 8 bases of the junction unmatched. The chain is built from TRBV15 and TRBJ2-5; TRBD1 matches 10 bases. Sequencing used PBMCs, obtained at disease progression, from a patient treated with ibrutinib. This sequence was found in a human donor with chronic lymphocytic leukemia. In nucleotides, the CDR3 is TGTGCCACCAGCAGGACGTGGAGGACAGGGGGAGAGACCCAGTACTTC. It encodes CATSRTWRTGGETQYF.